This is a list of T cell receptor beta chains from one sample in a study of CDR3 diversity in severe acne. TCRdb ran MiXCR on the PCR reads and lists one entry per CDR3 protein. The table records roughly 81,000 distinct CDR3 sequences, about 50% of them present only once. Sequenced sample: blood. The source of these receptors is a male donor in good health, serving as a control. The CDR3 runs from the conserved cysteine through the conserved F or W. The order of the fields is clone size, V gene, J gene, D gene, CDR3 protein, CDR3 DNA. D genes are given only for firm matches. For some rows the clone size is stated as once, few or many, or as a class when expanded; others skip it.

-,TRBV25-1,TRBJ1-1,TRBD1,CASSFGGERTGGSFF,TGTGCCAGCAGTTTTGGGGGGGAGAGGACAGGGGGTTCTTTCTTT
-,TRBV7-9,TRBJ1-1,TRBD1,CASSLIPGQGNTEAFF,TGTGCCAGTAGCTTAATTCCGGGACAGGGGAACACTGAAGCTTTCTTT
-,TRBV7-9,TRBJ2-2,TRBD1,CASSLFGTVSGELFF,TGTGCCAGCAGCTTATTCGGGACAGTGTCCGGGGAGCTGTTTTTT
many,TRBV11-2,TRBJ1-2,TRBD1,CASSLGTGVDGYTF,TGTGCCAGCAGCTTAGGTACAGGGGTGGATGGCTACACCTTC
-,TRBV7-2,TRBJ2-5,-,CASSLRHIETQYF,TGTGCCAGCAGCTTGCGGCATATAGAGACCCAGTACTTC
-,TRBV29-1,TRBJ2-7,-,CSSQTSVYFCAISPGTSDPYEQYF,-
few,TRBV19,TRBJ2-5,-,CASSIRHPQETQYF,TGTGCCAGTAGTATTAGGCACCCGCAAGAGACCCAGTACTTC
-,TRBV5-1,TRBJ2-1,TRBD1,CASSLAQGAGNEQFF,TGCGCCAGCAGCTTGGCACAGGGGGCGGGGAATGAGCAGTTCTTC
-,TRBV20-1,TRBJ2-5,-,CRARAPRHPQTQYF,TGCCGTGCCCGGGCGCCCCGTCACCCCCAGACCCAGTACTTC
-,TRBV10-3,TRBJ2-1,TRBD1,CAISEHLIVGQGDYNEQFF,TGTGCCATCAGTGAGCATCTAATCGTGGGACAGGGGGACTACAATGAGCAGTTCTTC
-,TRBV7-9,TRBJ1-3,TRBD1,CASSLATGGNTIYF,TGTGCCAGCAGCTTAGCGACAGGGGGAAACACCATATATTTT
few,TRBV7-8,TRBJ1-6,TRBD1,CAGGTGANSPLHF,TGTGCCGGTGGGACAGGGGCGAATTCACCCCTCCACTTT
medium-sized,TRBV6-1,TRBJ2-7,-,CASRERSYEQYF,TGTGCCAGCAGGGAAAGGTCCTACGAGCAGTACTTC
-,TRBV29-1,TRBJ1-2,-,CSVDGAGDYGYTF,TGCAGCGTTGATGGAGCGGGGGACTATGGCTACACCTTC
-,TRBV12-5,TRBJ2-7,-,CASSRLLSYEQYF,TGTGCCAGCAGCCGCCTCCTCTCCTACGAGCAGTACTTC
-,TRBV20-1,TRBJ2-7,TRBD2,CSAELAGGPAEQYF,TGCAGTGCTGAACTAGCGGGAGGGCCAGCCGAGCAGTACTTC
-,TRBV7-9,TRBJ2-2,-,CASSLGGSSYNELFF,TGTGCCAGCAGCTTAGGGGGCAGCTCCTACAATGAGCTGTTTTTT
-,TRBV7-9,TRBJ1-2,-,CASSLAAGADNYGYTF,TGTGCCAGCAGCTTAGCGGCGGGGGCCGACAACTATGGCTACACCTTC
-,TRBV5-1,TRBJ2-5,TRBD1,CASSPDRGRETQYF,TGCGCCAGCAGTCCGGACAGGGGAAGGGAGACCCAGTACTTC
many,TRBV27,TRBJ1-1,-,CASSLMGGNEAFF,TGTGCCAGCAGTTTAATGGGGGGAAATGAAGCTTTCTTT
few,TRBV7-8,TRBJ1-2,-,CASSSGTQGYTF,TGTGCCAGCAGCTCCGGGACACAGGGCTACACCTTC
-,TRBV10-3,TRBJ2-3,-,CVISDPGRTDTQYF,TGTGTCATCAGTGACCCCGGGCGCACAGATACGCAGTATTTT
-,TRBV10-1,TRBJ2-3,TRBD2,CASSPLAGEDQDEQYF,TGCGCCAGCAGTCCTCTAGCGGGAGAGGATCAGGATGAGCAGTATTTT
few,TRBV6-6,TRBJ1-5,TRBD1,CASTWDRNYEHF,TGTGCCAGTACCTGGGACAGAAACTACGAGCATTTT
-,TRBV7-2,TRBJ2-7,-,CASSSPRMGYEQYF,TGTGCCAGCAGCTCCCCGAGAATGGGCTACGAGCAGTACTTC
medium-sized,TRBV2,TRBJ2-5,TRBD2,CASSEEIAGGTQYF,TGTGCCAGCAGTGAAGAAATAGCGGGAGGGACCCAGTACTTC
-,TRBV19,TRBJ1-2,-,CASSSDSAAVSGYTF,TGTGCCAGTAGCTCTGACAGTGCCGCCGTCTCTGGCTACACCTTC
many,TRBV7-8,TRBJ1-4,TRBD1,CASSGWTGNEKLFF,TGTGCCAGCAGCGGGTGGACAGGGAACGAAAAACTGTTTTTT
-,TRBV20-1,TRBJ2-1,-,CSARPPSSPTRRYEQFF,TGCAGTGCTAGACCCCCCAGCAGCCCGACGCGGAGATATGAGCAGTTCTTC
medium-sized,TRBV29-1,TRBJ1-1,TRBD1,CSGTGFRTEAFF,TGCAGCGGGACAGGGTTTAGGACTGAAGCTTTCTTT
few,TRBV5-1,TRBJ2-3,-,CASSLDQRDTQYF,TGCGCCAGCAGCTTGGACCAGCGAGATACGCAGTATTTT
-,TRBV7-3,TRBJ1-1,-,CASSFRQDTEAFF,TGTGCCAGCAGTTTTCGACAGGACACTGAAGCTTTCTTT
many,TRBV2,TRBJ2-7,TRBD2,CASKREVREQYF,TGTGCCAGCAAGCGGGAGGTACGAGAGCAGTACTTC
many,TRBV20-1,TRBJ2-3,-,CSASYRYGADTQYF,TGCAGTGCTTCCTACAGGTACGGGGCAGATACGCAGTATTTT
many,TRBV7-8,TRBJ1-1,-,CASSYPEAFF,TGTGCCAGCAGCTACCCTGAAGCTTTCTTT
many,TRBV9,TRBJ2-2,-,CASTFGNTGELFF,TGTGCCAGCACTTTTGGGAACACCGGGGAGCTGTTTTTT
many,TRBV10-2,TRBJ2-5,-,CASKRGPGDQETQYF,TGCGCCAGCAAGAGGGGCCCAGGGGACCAAGAGACCCAGTACTTC
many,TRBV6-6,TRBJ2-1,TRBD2,CASTPGGSSYNEQFF,TGTGCCAGCACCCCGGGGGGGTCCTCCTACAATGAGCAGTTCTTC
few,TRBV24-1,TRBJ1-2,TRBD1,CATSPRQGSYGYTF,TGTGCCACCAGTCCCCGACAGGGGAGCTATGGCTACACCTTC
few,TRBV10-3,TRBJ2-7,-,CAISARGAEQYF,TGTGCCATCAGTGCTCGGGGGGCCGAGCAGTACTTC
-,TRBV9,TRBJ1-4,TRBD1,CASSPSPRTGTNEKLFF,TGTGCCAGCAGCCCTAGTCCGCGGACAGGGACTAATGAAAAACTGTTTTTT
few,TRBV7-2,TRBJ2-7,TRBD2,CASSWTSGRAYEQYF,TGTGCCAGCAGCTGGACTAGCGGGCGGGCCTACGAGCAGTACTTC
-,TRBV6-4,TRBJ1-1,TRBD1,CASSGDRGENTEAFF,TGTGCCAGCAGTGGGGACAGGGGAGAGAACACTGAAGCTTTCTTT
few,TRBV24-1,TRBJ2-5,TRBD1,CATSDRDSQETQYF,TGTGCCACCAGTGACAGGGACAGCCAAGAGACCCAGTACTTC
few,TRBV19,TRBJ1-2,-,CASILSRAGGYTF,TGTGCCAGTATCCTAAGTAGGGCCGGAGGCTACACCTTC